Following are 5 T cell receptor beta chains from one sample sequenced in a study of CD8 T cells in Susac syndrome. An amount of RNA that ranged from roughly 0.45 to 1 ug was reverse transcribed with random hexamers. TCRdb fed the immunoSEQ multiplex PCR reads into MiXCR, producing one record per CDR3 protein. Here the sample spans roughly 75,000 distinct CDR3 sequences, 90% to 95% being singletons. Sequenced input: CD4+ T cells from PBMCs. These receptor sequences come from a human donor with Susac syndrome.

The CDR3 sequence: CASGQGILGYTF. CDR3 nucleotide sequence: TGTGCCAGCGGACAGGGGATTCTCGGCTACACCTTC. The chain uses TRBV12-3 or TRBV12-4 and TRBJ1-2, with TRBD1 matching 9 bases. V lost 8 bases and J lost 8; bases outside the gene matches: 6. This CDR3 comprises 12 residues.

The chain employs TRBV18 and TRBJ1-5, with D hard to call. The CDR3 consists of 14 residues. Germline-derived CDR1 and CDR2 are KGHSH and LQKENI. Trimming cost V 2 bases and J 5 bases, with 10 bases left between them. The CDR3 is CASSPSTEDQPQHF. The CDR3 DNA reads TGTGCCAGCTCACCATCAACGGAAGATCAGCCCCAGCATTTT.

This clonotype was seen just once. The chain couples TRBV6-5 to TRBJ1-6; D gene unclear. Trimming cost V 5 bases and J 14 bases, with 13 bases left between them. The CDR3 totals 12 residues. Germline assignment: CDR1 MNHEY and CDR2 SVGAGI. CDR3 in DNA: TGTGCCAGCAGTGGAGTGTTGGGGACCCTCCACTTT. Amino acid sequence: CASSGVLGTLHF.

This rearrangement joins TRBV2 to TRBJ1-2, with D uncertain. CDR1 and CDR2 from the germline V gene are SNHLY and FYNNEI. V was cut by 11 bases and J by 14 bases, with 24 bases left in between. CDR3 length: 12 amino acids. CDR3 sequence reads: CARYYAGSTTTF. The CDR3 nucleotides read TGTGCCCGGTACTATGCGGGCAGTACCACGACCTTC.

Here the CDR3 reads CASRGVRGEQFF. For the CDR3, the DNA is TGTGCCAGCAGAGGTGTCCGCGGTGAGCAGTTCTTC. V usage is TRBV9 and J usage is TRBJ2-1; D gene ambiguous. The V gene lost 5 bases and the J gene lost 9 bases, with 12 bases spanning the gap. From germline, CDR1 is SGDLS and CDR2 YYNGEE. The CDR3 extends over 12 amino acids.